This record covers a single T cell receptor beta chain. Its antigen is undetermined. Data came from immunoSEQ multiplex PCR; TCRdb stores just in-frame clones and leaves some out. The sample includes approximately 51,000 clones, around 80% of them seen just once. This sample is drawn from a study of a mutant IDH1 vaccine in newly diagnosed glioma. The study's findings and limits: Patients mounted vaccine-induced immune responses in 85% to 95% of cases.

V lost 5 bases to trimming and J lost 4 bases, with 14 bases between them. From germline, CDR1 is SGHVS and CDR2 FQNEAQ. This CDR3 contains 14 residues. The time point here: week 5, during vaccination. Topical imiquimod accompanied each vaccine dose, which consisted of 300 ug of mutant IDH1 20-mer peptide. The V gene is TRBV7-8, the J gene TRBJ2-5; D is perhaps TRBD2 (7 bases). This TCR derives from a woman between 35 and 50 years old with glioma. The sequencing here drew on PBMCs, taken from a glioma patient whose treatment included an IDH1 peptide vaccine. CDR3 bases: TGTGCCAGCAGCAGGGAAGGGGGGGCAGAGACCCAGTACTTC. Protein product: CASSREGGAETQYF.